This is a list of T cell receptor beta chains from one sample in a study of STAT5B mutations in CD4+ large granular lymphocyte leukemia. Sequencing was performed with immunoSEQ multiplex PCR; in TCRdb, only in-frame clones are kept and a portion is missing. The sample holds 35,000 or so clones, about 87% seen once. Source material: CD4+ T cells from blood buffy coats. These receptors were obtained from a human donor in good health. Each CDR3 is given with its conserved first and last residue. A D gene is named only where the DNA matches it firmly. Only some rows state a clone size, as once, few, many or a class for expanded clones.

D: NA; length: 14; J: TRBJ2-7; V: TRBV9; size: NA; CDR3: CASSVEVRGYEQYF; DNA: TGTGCCAGCAGCGTCGAGGTACGGGGGTACGAGCAGTACTTC
D: NA; length: 13; J: TRBJ1-2; V: TRBV4-3; size: NA; CDR3: CASSGEPRAGYTF; DNA: TGCGCCAGCAGCGGGGAGCCCCGGGCGGGCTACACCTTC
D: NA; length: 15; J: TRBJ2-2; V: TRBV14; size: NA; CDR3: CASSGGGTNTGELFF; DNA: TGTGCCAGCAGCGGGGGCGGGACGAACACCGGGGAGCTGTTTTTT
D: NA; length: 12; J: TRBJ2-5; V: TRBV6-5; size: NA; CDR3: CAAQGGEETQYF; DNA: TGTGCCGCCCAGGGGGGAGAAGAGACCCAGTACTTC
D: TRBD2; length: 15; J: TRBJ2-1; V: TRBV7-2; size: NA; CDR3: CASRSLAGARGEQFF; DNA: TGTGCCAGCAGGTCCCTAGCGGGAGCTAGGGGTGAGCAGTTCTTC
D: TRBD2; length: 19; J: TRBJ2-1; V: TRBV7-2; size: once; CDR3: CASSLGATRRGLSYNEQFF; DNA: TGTGCCAGCAGCTTAGGGGCGACCCGAAGGGGACTATCCTACAATGAGCAGTTCTTC
D: NA; length: 15; J: TRBJ2-2; V: TRBV18; size: few; CDR3: CASSPRTPNTGELFF; DNA: TGTGCCAGCTCCCCACGCACCCCGAACACCGGGGAGCTGTTTTTT
D: TRBD2; length: 18; J: TRBJ2-1; V: TRBV7-8; size: NA; CDR3: CASSSQGTSVDRGNEQFF; DNA: TGTGCCAGCAGCTCTCAAGGGACTAGCGTGGATAGGGGCAATGAGCAGTTCTTC
D: NA; length: 16; J: TRBJ2-7; V: TRBV7-9; size: once; CDR3: CASSLRKSYGLWEQYF; DNA: TGTGCCAGCAGCTTAAGGAAGAGCTACGGATTGTGGGAGCAGTACTTC
D: TRBD1; length: 14; J: TRBJ2-7; V: TRBV5-4; size: NA; CDR3: CASSFMTGGHEQYF; DNA: TGTGCCAGCAGCTTTATGACAGGGGGCCACGAGCAGTACTTC
D: TRBD1; length: 16; J: TRBJ2-7; V: TRBV15; size: NA; CDR3: CATSRGLGQGAHEQYF; DNA: TGTGCCACCAGCAGAGGGCTCGGACAGGGCGCCCACGAGCAGTACTTC
D: NA; length: 15; J: TRBJ2-5; V: TRBV6-5; size: NA; CDR3: CASSPGLPLKETQYF; DNA: TGTGCCAGCAGTCCGGGACTTCCGCTAAAAGAGACCCAGTACTTC
D: TRBD1; length: 16; J: TRBJ1-5; V: TRBV29-1; size: once; CDR3: CSVTGIGTGNNQPQHF; DNA: TGCAGCGTGACGGGGATAGGGACAGGGAACAATCAGCCCCAGCATTTT
D: NA; length: 16; J: TRBJ2-1; V: TRBV14; size: NA; CDR3: CASSQDRVDPGLEQFF; DNA: TGTGCCAGCAGCCAAGATCGGGTAGACCCTGGTTTGGAGCAGTTCTTC
D: NA; length: 16; J: TRBJ1-5; V: TRBV4-3; size: NA; CDR3: CASSQDRGASNQPQHF; DNA: TGCGCCAGCAGCCAAGATCGGGGGGCGAGCAATCAGCCCCAGCATTTT
D: NA; length: 13; J: TRBJ1-1; V: TRBV12-5; size: NA; CDR3: CASGFYRGTEAFF; DNA: TGTGCTAGTGGGTTCTATCGGGGTACTGAAGCTTTCTTT
D: TRBD1; length: 15; J: TRBJ2-3; V: TRBV6-1; size: once; CDR3: CASSRDRGSTDTQYF; DNA: TGTGCCAGCAGTCGCGACAGGGGGAGCACAGATACGCAGTATTTT
D: TRBD1; length: 13; J: TRBJ1-2; V: TRBV6-6; size: NA; CDR3: CASRTGDGYGYTF; DNA: TGTGCCAGCCGAACAGGGGACGGATATGGCTACACCTTC